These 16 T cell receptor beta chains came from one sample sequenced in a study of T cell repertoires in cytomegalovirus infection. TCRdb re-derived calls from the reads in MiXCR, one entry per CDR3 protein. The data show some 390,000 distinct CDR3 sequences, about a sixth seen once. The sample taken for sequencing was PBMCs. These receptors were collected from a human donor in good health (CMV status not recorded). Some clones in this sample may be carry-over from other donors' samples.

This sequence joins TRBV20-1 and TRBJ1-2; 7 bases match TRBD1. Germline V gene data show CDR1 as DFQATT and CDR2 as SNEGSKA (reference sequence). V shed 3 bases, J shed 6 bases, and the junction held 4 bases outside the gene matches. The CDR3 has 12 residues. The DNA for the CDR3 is TGCAGTGCTAGCGCAGGGGGTGATGGCTACACCTTC. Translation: CSASAGGDGYTF.

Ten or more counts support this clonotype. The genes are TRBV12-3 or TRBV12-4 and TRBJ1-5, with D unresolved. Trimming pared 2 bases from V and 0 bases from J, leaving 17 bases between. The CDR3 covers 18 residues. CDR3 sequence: CASSLWRSSTGSNQPQHF. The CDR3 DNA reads TGTGCCAGCAGTTTATGGAGGAGCAGCACTGGTAGCAATCAGCCCCAGCATTTT.

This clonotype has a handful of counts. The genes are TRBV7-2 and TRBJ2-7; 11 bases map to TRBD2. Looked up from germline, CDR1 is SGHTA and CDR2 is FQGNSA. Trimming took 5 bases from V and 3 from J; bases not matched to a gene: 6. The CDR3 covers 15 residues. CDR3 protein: CASSATSGRYYEQYF. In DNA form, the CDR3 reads TGTGCCAGCAGCGCCACTAGCGGGAGATACTACGAGCAGTACTTC.

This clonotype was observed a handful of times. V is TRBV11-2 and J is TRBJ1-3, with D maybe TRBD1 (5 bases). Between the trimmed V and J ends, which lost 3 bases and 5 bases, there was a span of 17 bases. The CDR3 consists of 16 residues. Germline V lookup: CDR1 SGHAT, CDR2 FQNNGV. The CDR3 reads CASSFPGGVVRNTIYF. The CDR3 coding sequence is TGTGCCAGCAGCTTTCCGGGGGGTGTTGTTCGAAACACCATATATTTT.

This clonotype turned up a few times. The CDR3 nucleotides read TGCAGTGCTAGTGCAGGTAGCCAGCCCCAGCATTTT. This gives the protein CSASAGSQPQHF. The J gene is TRBJ1-5, the V gene TRBV20-1; D is ambiguous. The CDR3 is made up of 12 amino acids. From germline, CDR1 is DFQATT and CDR2 SNEGSKA (reference sequence). The ends were cut back, 3 bases at V and 7 bases at J, with 10 bases in the middle.

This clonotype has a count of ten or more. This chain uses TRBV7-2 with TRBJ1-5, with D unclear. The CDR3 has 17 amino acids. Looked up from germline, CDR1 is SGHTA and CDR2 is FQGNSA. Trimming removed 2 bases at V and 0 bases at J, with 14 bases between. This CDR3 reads CASSLNRLITSNQPQHF. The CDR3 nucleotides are TGTGCCAGCAGCTTAAATCGGCTCATCACTAGCAATCAGCCCCAGCATTTT.

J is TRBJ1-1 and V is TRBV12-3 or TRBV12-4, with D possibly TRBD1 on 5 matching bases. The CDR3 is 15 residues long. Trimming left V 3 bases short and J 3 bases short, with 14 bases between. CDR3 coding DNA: TGTGCCAGCAGTTTGAGGGGAGTGAGAGACACTGAAGCTTTCTTT. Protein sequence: CASSLRGVRDTEAFF.

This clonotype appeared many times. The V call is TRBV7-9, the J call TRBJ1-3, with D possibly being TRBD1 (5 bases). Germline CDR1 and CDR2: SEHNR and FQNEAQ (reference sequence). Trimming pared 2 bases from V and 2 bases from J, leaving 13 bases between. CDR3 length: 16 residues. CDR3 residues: CASSLSWAGPGNTIYF. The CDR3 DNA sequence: TGTGCCAGCAGCTTATCATGGGCAGGGCCTGGAAACACCATATATTTT. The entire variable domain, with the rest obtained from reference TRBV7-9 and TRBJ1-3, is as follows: DTGVSQNPRHKITKRGQNVTFRCDPISEHNRLYWYRQTLGQGPEFLTYFQNEAQLEKSRLLSDRFSAERPKGSFSTLEIQRTEQGDSAMYLCASSLSWAGPGNTIYFGEGSWLTVV.

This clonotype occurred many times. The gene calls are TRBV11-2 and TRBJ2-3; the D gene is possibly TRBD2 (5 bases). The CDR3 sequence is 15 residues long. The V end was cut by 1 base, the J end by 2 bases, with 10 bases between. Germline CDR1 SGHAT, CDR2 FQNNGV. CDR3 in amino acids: CASSLGSGSTDTQYF. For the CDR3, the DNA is TGTGCCAGCAGCTTAGGGAGCGGTTCCACAGATACGCAGTATTTT.

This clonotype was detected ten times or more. The CDR3 sequence is CASSPTGGRAGTGELFF. As DNA, the CDR3 is TGTGCCAGCAGCCCGACAGGGGGGAGGGCGGGGACCGGGGAGCTGTTTTTT. This chain connects TRBV7-2 to TRBJ2-2, with TRBD1 matching over 9 bases. Germline CDR1 reads SGHTA; CDR2 reads FQGNSA. The CDR3 covers 17 residues. Germline trimming cut 5 bases from V and 5 bases from J; bases unmatched to any gene: 12. The variable domain in full, completed from reference TRBV7-2 and TRBJ2-2, reads GAGVSQSPSNKVTEKGKDVELRCDPISGHTALYWYRQSLGQGLEFLIYFQGNSAPDKSGLPSDRFSAERTGGSVSTLTIQRTQQEDSAVYLCASSPTGGRAGTGELFFGEGSRLTVL.

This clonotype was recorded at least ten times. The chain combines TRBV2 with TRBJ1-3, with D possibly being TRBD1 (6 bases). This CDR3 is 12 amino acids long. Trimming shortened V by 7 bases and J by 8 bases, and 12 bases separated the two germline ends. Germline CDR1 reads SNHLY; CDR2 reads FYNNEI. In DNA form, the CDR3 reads TGTGCCAGCACCGGACAGCGTTACACCATATATTTT. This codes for CASTGQRYTIYF.

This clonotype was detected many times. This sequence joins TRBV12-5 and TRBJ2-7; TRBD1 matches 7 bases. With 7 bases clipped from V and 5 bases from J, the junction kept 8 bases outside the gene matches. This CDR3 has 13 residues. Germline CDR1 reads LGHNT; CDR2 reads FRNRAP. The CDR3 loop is CASALDRDHEQYF. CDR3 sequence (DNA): TGTGCTAGTGCCCTCGACAGGGACCACGAGCAGTACTTC. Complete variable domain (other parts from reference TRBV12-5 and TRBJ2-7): DARVTQTPRHKVTEMGQEVTMRCQPILGHNTVFWYRQTMMQGLELLAYFRNRAPLDDSGMPKDRFSAEMPDATLATLKIQPSEPRDSAVYFCASALDRDHEQYFGPGTRLTVT.

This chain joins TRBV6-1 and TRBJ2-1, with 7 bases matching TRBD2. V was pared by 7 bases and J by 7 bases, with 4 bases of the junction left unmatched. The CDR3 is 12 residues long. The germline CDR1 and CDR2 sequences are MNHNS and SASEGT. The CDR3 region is CASTREENEQFF. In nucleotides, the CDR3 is TGTGCCAGCACCCGGGAGGAAAATGAGCAGTTCTTC.

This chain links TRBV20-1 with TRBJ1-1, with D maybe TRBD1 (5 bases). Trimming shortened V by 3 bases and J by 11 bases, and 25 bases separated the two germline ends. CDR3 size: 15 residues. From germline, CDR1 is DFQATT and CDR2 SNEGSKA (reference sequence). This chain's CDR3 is CSASSVGTGLRNAFF. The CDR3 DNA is TGCAGTGCTAGTAGTGTTGGGACGGGACTAAGAAACGCTTTCTTT.

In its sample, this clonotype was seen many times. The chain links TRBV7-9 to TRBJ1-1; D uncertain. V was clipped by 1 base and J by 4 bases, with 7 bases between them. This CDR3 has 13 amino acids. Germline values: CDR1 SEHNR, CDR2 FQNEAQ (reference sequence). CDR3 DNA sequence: TGTGCCAGCAGCTTAGTGCGGAGCACTGAAGCTTTCTTT. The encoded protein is CASSLVRSTEAFF.

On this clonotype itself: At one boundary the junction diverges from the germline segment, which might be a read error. The CDR3 DNA reads as TGTGCCAGCAGCTTGTCCATGAACACTGAAGCTTTATTT. Protein product: CASSLSMNTEALF. The V call is TRBV7-9, the J call TRBJ1-1; no firm D call. The CDR3 length is 13 residues. Germline values: CDR1 SEHNR, CDR2 FQNEAQ (reference sequence).